This T cell receptor beta chain is from a study of molecular identifiers for immune sequencing clone quantification (dated by TCRdb to 2017 to 2018). As for the study more broadly: For a replicate experiment, RNA from around 18,000 or 91,000 naive CD8 T cells was divided into five aliquots, and four of the five aliquots were sequenced. The study was a methods study using CD8 T cells to benchmark molecular-identifier clustering-based TCR repertoire sequencing (MIDCIRS) and TCR RNA copy counting. Beyond this particular receptor, the publication reports: Spiked-in Jurkat TCR RNA equivalent to a single cell was reported to be detectable even among one million naive CD8 T cells. When barcode sub-clustering was not used, chimeric consensus sequences inflated TCR diversity, with chimeras reaching as high as 47%. In CMV-specific effector cells, clones with more than 20 RNA copies contained over 98% of molecules, whereas in naive cells such clones contained under 1% of molecules. Highly expanded clone sizes could be underestimated if identical TCR molecules share a barcode. Modeling indicated about 3 TCR RNA copies recovered per cell, compared with roughly 10 by digital PCR, which implies a capture efficiency of 25% to 35%. Spiked-in Jurkat TCR RNA (approximately 10 copies' worth), which is not part of the donor repertoire, was contained in the naive libraries.

Naive CD8 T cell libraries were made from approximately 20,000 to 1,000,000 sorted cells using 10%, 30% or 50% of purified RNA. Naive CD8 T cells, defined as CD8+CD4-CCR7+CD45RA+, were FACS-sorted into RLT Plus buffer on a BD FACSAria II. Detection sensitivity was tested by spiking Jurkat RNA equal to about eleven TCR copies' worth into samples containing 20,000-1,000,000 naive CD8 T cells. CD8 T cells were enriched using RosetteSep CD8+ T Cell Enrichment Cocktail and Ficoll-Paque, and the enriched cells then underwent ACK red cell lysis. From the cysteine through the phenylalanine, the CDR3 covers 20 amino acids. CDR3 DNA is the only sequence kept; it has 60 bases, read in frame from the first base. Per the germline V gene (reference sequence), SGHNT is the CDR1 and YYREEE is the CDR2. Between the V and J ends, shortened by 3 bases and 2 bases respectively, the junction contains 29 bases. A note on this clonotype: The target of this receptor is not known. Base qualities are missing; no much larger clone stands one base away.

Libraries were constructed by PCR. The data were produced on an Illumina HiSeq 4000. Bulk TCR libraries were prepared as previously described, using TCR primers listed in Table S5. Purification of total RNA was performed with the Qiagen AllPrep DNA/RNA kit. Before analysis, reads from multiple sequencing runs of the same library were pooled. Under the source paper's analysis protocol: Reads were retained only if an exact TCR constant sequence was present, and the retained reads were trimmed to 150 nt and grouped according to their 12-nt molecular barcodes. Reads inside each barcode group were sub-clustered using a 15% Levenshtein threshold, and a quality-weighted consensus sequence was constructed for each RNA molecule. Non-functional sequences were excluded, and lower-count sequences lying one edit away from another sequence were also excluded. Based on fitting two negative binomial distributions, any barcode sub-cluster with under 20% of the maximum read count was discarded. The raw public reads went through TCRdb reprocessing: fastp at Q25, MiXCR clone calling, in-frame beta chains kept. Rows are unified per CDR3 protein, each entry keeping the most common DNA and genes. The V and J calls follow TCRdb's processing rather than the paper's. This sample gives 460,000 or so distinct CDR3 sequences in total; 20% to 25% of them show up just once. The leading ten clones occupy 0.7% to 0.95% of the sample.

The receptor comes from a human donor in good health. Some libraries in this study had Jurkat cell RNA spiked in. Sequenced material: naive CD8+ T cells from blood, with Jurkat cell RNA spiked in. Per the publication, the cell subset or site label means: FACS-sorted CD8+CD4-CCR7+CD45RA+ naive T cells. The sequence joins TRBV5-4 to TRBJ1-1; TRBD1 might be the D gene, on 6 matching bases. The encoded CDR3 is CASSSDPRVSGRGYNTEAFF. The DNA sequence follows: TGTGCCAGCAGCTCCGACCCGCGAGTATCGGGGAGGGGGTACAACACTGAAGCTTTCTTT.